This TCR beta chain came from a study of CD8+CD57+ T cells in acquired aplastic anemia. Study information: DNA recovered from sorted CD4+ and CD8+ cells had a mean of approximately 3 ug. On average, healthy donors gave 8.5 million to 14 million reads for CD4+ cells.

Note on this clonotype: No antigen is known for it.

This CDR3 region has 17 residues. The germline CDR1 and CDR2 sequences are SGHRS and YFSETQ. The ends were cut back, 2 bases at V and 8 bases at J, with 23 bases in the middle. Study outcomes and limitations: Patients and controls were found to share 25 to 35 CD8+ CDR3 sequences.

Investigators profiled TCR beta VDJ and CDR3 from genomic DNA template. TCRdb re-derived calls from the reads in MiXCR, one entry per CDR3 protein. The sample has about 180,000 distinct CDR3 sequences; roughly half are singletons. This receptor was obtained from a human donor in good health. Material: sorted CD4+, CD8+, or CD8+CD57+ T cells (not recorded which) from PBMCs. The rearrangement links TRBV5-1 to TRBJ2-1, with D possibly TRBD2 on 5 matching bases. Written as DNA, the CDR3 is TGCGCCAGCAGCTTATACCCGGCCCCCAGAGTGAGGGATGAGCAGTTCTTC. Translation gives CASSLYPAPRVRDEQFF.